Listed below are T cell receptor beta chains from one sample, sequenced in a study of control samples from healthy donors and cancer patients. Sequencing used immunoSEQ multiplex PCR; TCRdb keeps in-frame clones, though not all of them. Among under 200,000 clones listed, roughly 88% were seen once. The sample was blood. The receptors originated from a woman under 40 in good health. Both conserved end residues are part of each CDR3. A D gene is named only where the DNA matches it firmly. Only part of the rows carry a size: once, few, many, or a class if the clone is expanded.

V	J	size	D	DNA	CDR3
TRBV6-6	TRBJ1-4	.	TRBD1	TGTGCCAGCAGTTTCCCGGGACAGGGCGGGGAAAAACTGTTTTTT	CASSFPGQGGEKLFF
TRBV18	TRBJ1-1	few	.	TGTGCCAGCTCACCAGGGGGATTAGGCACTGAAGCTTTCTTT	CASSPGGLGTEAFF
TRBV24-1	TRBJ2-3	.	.	TGTGCCACCAGTGATGTACCCACAGATACGCAGTATTTT	CATSDVPTDTQYF
TRBV28	TRBJ2-2	few	TRBD1	TGTGCCAGCAGTTTAATGGGACAGGGGTCCGGGGAGCTGTTTTTT	CASSLMGQGSGELFF
TRBV18	TRBJ2-1	.	TRBD2	TGTGCCAGCTCACCCCGGACTAGCGGGAGCTCCTACAATGAGCAGTTCTTC	CASSPRTSGSSYNEQFF
TRBV2	TRBJ1-2	.	TRBD1	TGTGCCAGCAGTGAAAGCCGGGACAGGGGGCAAGTTACCTTC	CASSESRDRGQVTF
TRBV5-1	TRBJ1-3	.	.	TGCGCCAGCAGCCCGACGACCTCCGGGGGAAACACCATATATTTT	CASSPTTSGGNTIYF
TRBV11-2	TRBJ2-1	.	.	TGTGCCAGCAGCTTGGGGGGGCCGGGAAATGAGCAGTTCTTC	CASSLGGPGNEQFF
TRBV5-6	TRBJ1-1	.	.	TGTGCCAGCAGCGCCCACAATACTGGCTACGGGAACACTGAAGCTTTCTTT	CASSAHNTGYGNTEAFF
TRBV5-5	TRBJ1-1	.	TRBD1	TGTGCCAGCAGCCTTAAACAGGGGTTTGAAGCTTTCTTT	CASSLKQGFEAFF
TRBV7-6	TRBJ2-1	.	.	TGTGCCAGCAGCCATCCGGGGTTCCGGGGAAATGAGCAGTTCTTC	CASSHPGFRGNEQFF
TRBV2	TRBJ1-2	.	.	TGTGCCAGCAAAGGGTTCAACTATGGCTACACCTTC	CASKGFNYGYTF
TRBV25-1	TRBJ2-1	.	TRBD2	TGTGCCAGCAGTGAAGTAGCGGGAGGGCCTAATGAGCAGTTCTTC	CASSEVAGGPNEQFF
TRBV3-1/TRBV3-2	TRBJ1-3	.	.	TGTGCCAGCAGCCCCTTTGCTAGGCCAGATGGAAACACCATATATTTT	CASSPFARPDGNTIYF
TRBV29-1	TRBJ1-2	once	.	TGCAGCGTTGAAGATAGCGTGTTCATGGGCTACACCTTC	CSVEDSVFMGYTF
TRBV5-1	TRBJ1-1	many	.	TGCGCCAGCAGCTTCCACCGGGGACGAATTGGGAACACTGAAGCTTTCTTT	CASSFHRGRIGNTEAFF
TRBV28	TRBJ1-2	once	.	TGTGCCAGCAGGTTACCCTTCTATGGCTACACCTTC	CASRLPFYGYTF
TRBV6-5	TRBJ1-3	.	.	TGTGCCAGCAGTTACGGACGGATGAACTCTGGAAACACCATATATTTT	CASSYGRMNSGNTIYF
TRBV6-5	TRBJ1-2	.	.	TGTGCCAGCAGTACAGGGTTTTATGGCTACACCTTC	CASSTGFYGYTF
TRBV15	TRBJ1-5	.	TRBD1	TGTGCCACCAGCAGGAGCAAATCCGGACAGGGTCATCTAGATCCTCTGAGCAATCAGCCCCAGCATTTT	CATSRSKSGQGHLDPLSNQPQHF
TRBV11-3	TRBJ2-3	few	TRBD2	TGTGCCAGCAGCCCAGGGACTAGCGGGAGGTCAGATACGCAGTATTTT	CASSPGTSGRSDTQYF
TRBV19	TRBJ1-2	.	.	TGTGCCAGTAGTAGTCCAGGGAGCTATGGCTACACCTTC	CASSSPGSYGYTF
TRBV19	TRBJ2-6	.	.	TGTGCCAGTAGACGATTATCCTCTGGGGCCAACGTCCTGACTTTC	CASRRLSSGANVLTF
TRBV5-1	TRBJ1-1	.	TRBD1	TGCGCCAGCAGCTTGGCGAGACAGGGTAGGGAAGCTTTCTTT	CASSLARQGREAFF
TRBV19	TRBJ2-5	.	TRBD1	TGTGCCAGTAGACGAGGGACAGGAGGGGGAGAGACCCAGTACTTC	CASRRGTGGGETQYF
TRBV9	TRBJ1-1	.	.	TGTGCCAGCAGCGTAGCAAAGAACACTGAAGCTTTCTTT	CASSVAKNTEAFF
TRBV7-9	TRBJ2-5	.	.	TGTGCCAGCAGCTTAGTGGGGACAAGAAGGGCCCAGTACTTC	CASSLVGTRRAQYF
TRBV28	TRBJ2-2	.	TRBD2	TGTGCCAGCAGCACATTCCGGGAGGAGCACACCGGGGAGCTGTTTTTT	CASSTFREEHTGELFF
TRBV28	TRBJ2-1	.	.	TGTGCCAGTTTTACATCTCATGGGTATTCCTATGAGCAGTTCTTC	CASFTSHGYSYEQFF
TRBV6-4	TRBJ1-6	.	.	TGTGCCAGCAGTGACCCTACTACGGGCAGCTCCTATAATTCACCCCTCCACTTT	CASSDPTTGSSYNSPLHF
TRBV6-2/TRBV6-3	TRBJ2-1	few	TRBD2	TGTGCCAGCAGTTCCTCCAGCGGGGGGGTTGGTGAGCAGTTCTTC	CASSSSSGGVGEQFF
TRBV4-1	TRBJ2-7	.	TRBD1	TGCGCCAGCAGCCAAAAAGCTCGGGGACAGGGGGTCGAGCAGTACTTC	CASSQKARGQGVEQYF
TRBV24-1	TRBJ2-1	.	.	TGTGCCACCAGTGATTTGGCTGGCCCACACAATGAGCAGTTCTTC	CATSDLAGPHNEQFF
TRBV10-1	TRBJ2-2	.	TRBD1	TGCGCCAGCAGTGTGACAGGGCACACCGGGGAGCTGTTTTTT	CASSVTGHTGELFF
TRBV4-1	TRBJ1-4	.	.	TGCGCCAGCAGCCCTCAGAGCGGAGCTAATGAAAAACTGTTTTTT	CASSPQSGANEKLFF
TRBV3-1/TRBV3-2	TRBJ2-3	once	TRBD2	TGTGCCAGCAGATCTCGAGCGGGAGAGGTGGCAGATACGCAGTATTTT	CASRSRAGEVADTQYF
TRBV19	TRBJ2-2	.	.	TGTGCCAGTAGTATTTTCGGGTCAGGGGTATTTGCCGGGGAGCTGTTTTTT	CASSIFGSGVFAGELFF
TRBV12-3/TRBV12-4	TRBJ1-1	.	.	TGTGCCAGCAGTTTTAACACGGGGACTGAAGCTTTCTTT	CASSFNTGTEAFF
TRBV7-9	TRBJ2-5	few	.	TGTGCCAGCAGCTTAGGGGGTCTCGGGACGGATGAGACCCAGTACTTC	CASSLGGLGTDETQYF
TRBV24-1	TRBJ2-2	.	TRBD2	TGTGCCACCAGTGAGGCCGGGACTAGCGGGGGGGCTTATGGCGGGGAGCTGTTTTTT	CATSEAGTSGGAYGGELFF
TRBV19	TRBJ1-1	.	.	TGTGCCAGTAGTATAGAGAGGGTAGGCACTGAAGCTTTCTTT	CASSIERVGTEAFF
TRBV5-1	TRBJ2-1	.	.	TGCGCCAGCAGCTTGGCGGGACCCAGGCAATCAGAGCAGTTCTTC	CASSLAGPRQSEQFF
TRBV20-1	TRBJ2-4	.	TRBD2	TGCAGTGCTAGTTCTAGCGGCCAAAACATTCAGTACTTC	CSASSSGQNIQYF
TRBV5-1	TRBJ2-2	few	.	TGCGCCAGCAGCTTATCCGGGGAGCTGTTTTTT	CASSLSGELFF
TRBV3-1/TRBV3-2	TRBJ2-1	.	TRBD2	TGTGCCAGCAGCCAAGGAAGAGGCGGGAGGGCCTCCAATGAGCAGTTCTTC	CASSQGRGGRASNEQFF
TRBV2	TRBJ2-1	once	.	TGTGCCAGCAGGGAGGGGGCTGGTGAGCAGTTCTTC	CASREGAGEQFF
TRBV5-1	TRBJ1-2	.	.	TGCGCCAGCAGCCCCGGAAGGGGTAGCTATGGCTACACCTTC	CASSPGRGSYGYTF
TRBV20-1	TRBJ2-7	.	.	TGCAGTGCTTTGAGCTACGAGCAGTACTTC	CSALSYEQYF
TRBV6-6	TRBJ2-1	.	.	TGTGCCAGCAGTTACTCGACGCGGGGTAATGAGCAGTTCTTC	CASSYSTRGNEQFF
TRBV7-9	TRBJ2-7	.	.	TGTGCCAGCAGCTTAGTCCGGCCCGCGGGGCAGTACTTC	CASSLVRPAGQYF
TRBV25-1	TRBJ2-2	.	.	TGTGCCAGCAGTGAATGGTTATCCTACACCGGGGAGCTGTTTTTT	CASSEWLSYTGELFF
TRBV19	TRBJ2-4	.	.	TGTGCCAGTAGTATATGGGGTAGCTACATTCAGTACTTC	CASSIWGSYIQYF
TRBV29-1	TRBJ1-5	.	TRBD1	TGCAGCGTTGCAGAAGGGGGCGGGGGTCAGCCCCAGCATTTT	CSVAEGGGGQPQHF
TRBV14	TRBJ2-7	.	TRBD1	TGTGCCAGCAGCCGCCTGAATGGACAGGGGGATAGAGAGCAGTACTTC	CASSRLNGQGDREQYF
TRBV19	TRBJ2-1	.	TRBD2	TGTGCCAGTAGTTCTTTCCCGGGACTAGCGGGAGTTGGATCCTACAATGAGCAGTTCTTC	CASSSFPGLAGVGSYNEQFF
TRBV6-5	TRBJ1-2	.	.	TGTGCCACCTCCCCAGCGCTCCTTGACTATGGCTACACCTTC	CATSPALLDYGYTF
TRBV19	TRBJ1-5	.	.	TGTGCCAGTAGTATTGGGGGTCCTCAGCCCCAGCATTTT	CASSIGGPQPQHF
TRBV15	TRBJ2-2	.	.	TGTGCCACCAGCAGAGACCGTGGGATAACCACGGATGGCGGGGAGCTGTTTTTT	CATSRDRGITTDGGELFF
TRBV19	TRBJ1-3	.	.	TGTGCCAGTAGTATAGAAGGGTTCTCTGGAAACACCATATATTTT	CASSIEGFSGNTIYF